This T cell receptor (beta chain) is drawn from a study of TIL therapy for anti-PD-1-resistant metastatic lung cancer. Time point of the sample: pre-treatment sample, taken before nivolumab and TIL therapy. The libraries were made with immunoSEQ v3. Produced via immunoSEQ multiplex PCR; TCRdb's table is partial and in-frame only. The sample shows 18,000 or so clones, 83% of them seen only once. Germline V gene lookup returns CDR1 SGHAT and CDR2 FQNNGV. The CDR3 runs 14 residues. Trimming removed 5 bases from V and 4 bases from J, with 13 bases in between. The source material was blood, sampled at baseline. This receptor was obtained from a person between 25 and 80 years old with non-small cell lung cancer. The chain employs TRBV11-2 and TRBJ2-3, with D perhaps TRBD1 (6 bases). CDR3 coding DNA: TGTGCCAGCAGCGCGCAGCAGGGGTCAGATACGCAGTATTTT. As protein: CASSAQQGSDTQYF.